One and the same sample provided the 28 T cell receptor beta chains below, sequenced in a study of regulatory T cells in long-lasting Graves disease. Building the TCR beta libraries relied on iRepertoire HTBI primers, and CDR3 regions underwent Arm-PCR. In TCRdb, the multiplex PCR reads were re-called with MiXCR into one record per CDR3 protein. The sample has a few hundred thousand distinct CDR3 sequences, around 20% seen once. Time point meaning: newly diagnosed GD, antithyroid drugs for less than 3 months. PBMC RNA served as the TCR library source. Sequencing was performed on peripheral blood mononuclear cells (PBMCs), taken at new diagnosis, from a patient treated with antithyroid drugs. All receptors come from a female donor with Graves disease.

Many counts were recorded for this clonotype. The chain employs TRBV6-1 and TRBJ1-2; a weak D match, TRBD1 (5 bases). There are 13 residues in the CDR3. V lost 2 bases, J lost 5 bases, and 9 bases lay in between. CDR1 is MNHNS and CDR2 is SASEGT in the germline V gene. The CDR3 protein is CASSEHGGYGYTF. For the CDR3, the DNA is TGTGCCAGCAGTGAACATGGGGGATATGGCTACACCTTC.

This clonotype has at least ten counts. The chain has TRBV2 and TRBJ2-7; perhaps D is TRBD1 or TRBD2 (6 bases each). V was shortened by 4 bases and J by 7 bases, with 17 bases between the two germline ends. From germline, CDR1 is SNHLY and CDR2 FYNNEI. The CDR3 consists of 14 residues. The CDR3 loop is CASSGGLAPSEQYF. The CDR3, as DNA: TGTGCCAGCAGTGGGGGGCTAGCGCCTTCTGAGCAGTACTTC.

This clonotype was found a few times. A far larger clone is only one base removed, so a read error is likely. The CDR3 protein is CASSYDRYGQYF. CDR3 in DNA: TGTGCCAGCAGTTATGATAGATACGGGCAGTACTTC. The rearrangement links TRBV6-2 or TRBV6-3 to TRBJ2-7; D is unresolved. Looked up from germline, CDR1 is MNHEY and CDR2 is SVGEGT. The CDR3 runs 12 residues.

Only a few counts were recorded for this clonotype. This chain joins TRBV5-1 and TRBJ1-5, with a possible D match to TRBD1 (5 bases). Looked up from germline, CDR1 is SGHRS and CDR2 is YFSETQ. V lost 3 bases to trimming and J lost 4 bases, with 14 bases between them. The CDR3 covers 15 residues. CDR3 loop: CASSWDGGGNQPQHF. The CDR3, as DNA: TGCGCCAGCAGCTGGGACGGTGGAGGTAATCAGCCCCAGCATTTT.

This clonotype was seen repeatedly, ten times or more. This rearrangement joins TRBV7-8 to TRBJ2-1; the match to TRBD2 covers 11 bases. The V gene end was trimmed by 5 bases and the J gene end by 9 bases; junction bases not matched to a gene: 12. Germline loops: CDR1 SGHVS, CDR2 FQNEAQ. This CDR3 has 16 amino acids. The CDR3 DNA reads as TGTGCCAGCAGCATACTAGCGGGAGTGTTGGCAGGTGAGCAGTTCTTC. It translates to CASSILAGVLAGEQFF.

Many counts were recorded for this clonotype. This chain links TRBV20-1 with TRBJ2-7; the match to TRBD2 covers 11 bases. From germline, CDR1 is DFQATT and CDR2 SNEGSKA (reference sequence). This CDR3 has 15 residues. V trimming: 1 base; J trimming: 6 bases; junction bases outside the gene matches: 8. The CDR3 sequence: CSARVPGLAGVEQYF. The CDR3 DNA sequence: TGCAGTGCTAGAGTCCCCGGACTAGCGGGTGTCGAGCAGTACTTC.

This clonotype has at least ten counts. The chain combines TRBV5-8 with TRBJ2-7, with 8 bases fitting TRBD2. CDR1 and CDR2 (germline): SGHTS, YDEGEE. Unmatched junction bases numbered 8, after V lost 4 bases and J lost 5 bases. The CDR3 is made up of 14 amino acids. The CDR3 nucleotides are TGTGCCAGCAGCCAGGGACTAGTCGTAAACGAGCAGTACTTC. Translation gives CASSQGLVVNEQYF. Drawing the rest from reference TRBV5-8 and TRBJ2-7, the complete variable domain is EAGVTQSPTHLIKTRGQQATLRCSPISGHTSVYWYQQALGLGLQFLLWYDEGEERNRGNFPPRFSGRQFPNYSSELNVNALELEDSALYLCASSQGLVVNEQYFGPGTRLTVT.

This clonotype was detected ten times or more. The junction shows a germline mismatch at one end, possibly a read error. The chain recombines TRBV29-1 with TRBJ2-3; no firm D call. In germline, CDR1 is SQVTM, CDR2 ANQGSEA. The CDR3 loop spans 13 amino acids. CDR3 nucleotides: TGCAGCGTAGAAGGTGGGGTCACAGATACGCAGTATTTT. Translation gives CSVEGGVTDTQYF.

This clonotype showed up many times. The junction differs from germline at one of its ends, possibly a read error. The rearrangement joins TRBV11-2 to TRBJ2-7, with 11 bases aligning to TRBD2. This CDR3 comprises 17 residues. Germline assignment: CDR1 SGHAT and CDR2 FQNNGV. The CDR3 nucleotides read TGCGCCAGCAGCCAAGATCTCCTAGCGGGAGGCTCCTACGAGCAGTACTTC. This encodes CASSQDLLAGGSYEQYF.

This clonotype showed up many times. The rearrangement joins TRBV7-2 to TRBJ1-2; perhaps TRBD1 as D (6 bases). CDR3 length: 14 residues. V lost 2 bases and J lost 3, with 10 bases in between. The germline V gene encodes CDR1 SGHTA and CDR2 FQGNSA. The CDR3 bases are TGTGCCAGCAGCTTATCCAGGGGTGACTATGGCTACACCTTC. As protein: CASSLSRGDYGYTF. Looking up the rest from reference TRBV7-2 and TRBJ1-2 gives the full variable domain: GAGVSQSPSNKVTEKGKDVELRCDPISGHTALYWYRQSLGQGLEFLIYFQGNSAPDKSGLPSDRFSAERTGGSVSTLTIQRTQQEDSAVYLCASSLSRGDYGYTFGSGTRLTVV.

The sample holds a few counts of this clonotype. A read error may explain this, as a much larger clone is one base away. CDR3 coding DNA: TGTGCCAGCGGCCAGGCCGCCCTAGCGGGAGGTTTCTACGAGCAGTACTTC. Protein sequence: CASGQAALAGGFYEQYF. V and J are TRBV2 and TRBJ2-7, with 11 bases matching TRBD2. This CDR3 is 17 amino acids long. Germline loops: CDR1 SNHLY, CDR2 FYNNEI. The trim removed 8 bases at V and 3 bases at J, leaving 15 bases unmatched.

This clonotype was seen repeatedly, ten times or more. The chain couples TRBV2 to TRBJ1-4; D call uncertain. The CDR3 totals 13 residues. Germline V gene sequence: CDR1 SNHLY, CDR2 FYNNEI. V was clipped by 4 bases and J by 4 bases, with 7 bases between them. CDR3 region: CASSAARNEKLFF. DNA of the CDR3: TGTGCCAGCAGTGCGGCCCGTAATGAAAAACTGTTTTTT.

This clonotype was seen at least ten times. The chain uses TRBV2 and TRBJ2-7, with D perhaps matching TRBD1 (5 bases). The germline gives CDR1 SNHLY, CDR2 FYNNEI. V lost 6 bases and J 3 bases, leaving 15 bases between the germline ends. The length of the CDR3 is 14 residues. The CDR3 here is CASRDSDTLYEQYF. CDR3 nucleotide sequence: TGTGCCAGCAGAGACTCGGACACACTCTACGAGCAGTACTTC.

This clonotype was counted at least ten times. The gene calls are TRBV27 and TRBJ2-1; 14 bases agree with TRBD2. With 0 bases clipped from V and 5 bases from J, the junction kept 3 bases outside the gene matches. Germline-derived CDR1 and CDR2 are MNHEY and SMNVEV (reference sequence). The CDR3 loop spans 17 amino acids. This chain's CDR3 is CASSLSWGLAGDNEQFF. Here the CDR3 DNA reads TGTGCCAGCAGTTTATCATGGGGACTAGCGGGAGACAATGAGCAGTTCTTC.

The V gene is TRBV18, the J gene TRBJ2-1, with 11 bases fitting TRBD1. The CDR3 is 18 residues long. V dropped 2 bases and J dropped 1; count of bases not matched to a gene: 7. From germline, CDR1 is KGHSH and CDR2 LQKENI. The DNA for the CDR3 is TGTGCCAGCTCACCAACGCACGGGGACAGGGGGTCCTACAATGAGCAGTTCTTC. Protein sequence: CASSPTHGDRGSYNEQFF.

This clonotype was observed many times. CDR3 DNA sequence: TGTGCCAGCACCGAAGCACAGGGGAACGAAAAACTGTTTTTT. It encodes CASTEAQGNEKLFF. The V call is TRBV2, the J call TRBJ1-4, with 7 positions matching TRBD1. The V gene's germline CDR1 is SNHLY and CDR2 FYNNEI. This CDR3 contains 14 residues. V was pared by 7 bases and J by 8 bases, with 10 bases of the junction left unmatched. The whole variable domain, remainder taken from reference TRBV2 and TRBJ1-4, is EPEVTQTPSHQVTQMGQEVILRCVPISNHLYFYWYRQILGQKVEFLVSFYNNEISEKSEIFDDQFSVERPDGSNFTLKIRSTKLEDSAMYFCASTEAQGNEKLFFGSGTQLSVL.

The chain is built from TRBV19 and TRBJ2-1, with TRBD2 matching over 11 bases. This CDR3 region has 17 residues. CDR1 and CDR2 from the germline V gene are LNHDA and SQIVND (reference sequence). The V gene end was trimmed by 4 bases and the J gene end by 1 base; junction bases not matched to a gene: 6. The CDR3 DNA is TGTGCCAGTAGTAGAACCCCTAGCGGGGGGTCCTACAATGAGCAGTTCTTC. Its protein product is CASSRTPSGGSYNEQFF.

This clonotype was seen many times. The chain uses TRBV2 and TRBJ2-7, with D perhaps TRBD2 (5 bases). CDR3 length: 13 residues. CDR1 and CDR2 (germline): SNHLY, FYNNEI. The germline V and J ends were trimmed by 6 bases and 4 bases, with 13 bases remaining between them. The CDR3 DNA reads as TGTGCCAGCAGGCTCGGGGAGCGTTACGAGCAGTACTTC. It encodes CASRLGERYEQYF.

This clonotype was seen a few times. This sequence joins TRBV20-1 and TRBJ2-1, with D possibly TRBD1 on 6 matching bases. Per germline, CDR1 DFQATT and CDR2 SNEGSKA (reference sequence). The CDR3 is made up of 14 amino acids. V was cut by 3 bases and J by 7 bases, with 16 bases left in between. The DNA of the CDR3 is TGCAGTGCTAGTGAGGGCAGGGGTTGGAATGAGCAGTTCTTC. It translates to CSASEGRGWNEQFF.

This clonotype was counted at least ten times. The chain employs TRBV3-1 and TRBJ1-5; D might be TRBD1 (5 bases). With 1 base removed from V and 6 bases from J, the gap between germline ends came to 10 bases. The CDR3 extends over 14 amino acids. Germline-derived CDR1 and CDR2 are LGHDT and YNNKEL (reference sequence). CDR3 loop: CASSQGLGTQPQHF. The CDR3 nucleotides are TGTGCCAGCAGCCAAGGTCTAGGGACTCAGCCCCAGCATTTT.

This clonotype was counted many times. V gene TRBV12-3 or TRBV12-4 combines with J gene TRBJ2-7; tentative D call: TRBD1 (6 bases). CDR3 size: 14 residues. V lost 6 bases, J lost 2 bases, and 14 bases lay in between. DNA for the CDR3: TGTGCCAGCAGGCCCGGGACAACCACCTACGAGCAGTACTTC. Translation gives CASRPGTTTYEQYF.

This clonotype came up a few times. V gene TRBV15 combines with J gene TRBJ2-1; maybe TRBD2 (5 bases). V lost 1 base and J 4 bases, leaving 11 bases between the germline ends. Germline V gives CDR1 LNHNV, CDR2 YYDKDF (reference sequence). The CDR3 is made up of 15 amino acids. CDR3 DNA sequence: TGTGCCACCAGCAGAGGCGAGGGTTCTTACAATGAGCAGTTCTTC. This codes for CATSRGEGSYNEQFF.

As regards this clonotype: A much larger clone differs by one base, so this may be a read error. The CDR3 DNA reads as TGTGCCAGCAACCACCGGGGCATTCCTCGCGGCACAGATACGCAGTATTTT. It codes for CASNHRGIPRGTDTQYF. The chain couples TRBV11-2 to TRBJ2-3, with D perhaps TRBD1 or TRBD2 (5 bases each). CDR3 size: 17 residues. Germline CDR1 SGHAT, CDR2 FQNNGV. V lost 7 bases, J lost 1 base, and 21 bases lay in between. Full variable domain (outside the CDR3, taken from reference TRBV11-2 and TRBJ2-3): EAGVAQSPRYKIIEKRQSVAFWCNPISGHATLYWYQQILGQGPKLLIQFQNNGVVDDSQLPKDRFSAERLKGVDSTLKIQPAKLEDSAVYLCASNHRGIPRGTDTQYFGPGTRLTVL.

This clonotype was detected ten times or more. The chain employs TRBV6-2 or TRBV6-3 and TRBJ2-2; perhaps D is TRBD1 or TRBD2 (5 bases each). CDR1 is MNHEY and CDR2 is SVGEGT in the germline V gene. The CDR3 is 17 amino acids. V was clipped by 7 bases and J by 6 bases, with 24 bases between them. The CDR3 here is CASTHLATTRGAGELFF. The CDR3 DNA reads TGTGCCAGCACCCACTTGGCGACGACTCGAGGGGCCGGGGAGCTGTTTTTT.

This clonotype was counted at least ten times. The gene calls are TRBV24-1 and TRBJ1-1; perhaps TRBD1 as D (5 bases). Trimming stripped 11 bases from V and 0 bases from J, with 9 bases between. CDR3 length: 12 amino acids. Germline V gene sequence: CDR1 KGHDR, CDR2 SFDVKD. This CDR3 is CAISGLNTEAFF. CDR3 nucleotides: TGTGCCATCTCAGGGTTGAACACTGAAGCTTTCTTT.

This clonotype came up many times. This chain joins TRBV24-1 and TRBJ1-5, with 9 nucleotides matching TRBD1. V was pared by 7 bases and J by 4 bases, with 4 bases of the junction left unmatched. The germline V gene encodes CDR1 KGHDR and CDR2 SFDVKD. The CDR3 consists of 14 residues. DNA of the CDR3: TGTGCCACCAGGGACAGGGGCTGGAATCAGCCCCAGCATTTT. This codes for CATRDRGWNQPQHF.

This clonotype was counted ten times or more. The chain has TRBV15 and TRBJ1-1; 9 positions match TRBD1. Germline CDR1 LNHNV, CDR2 YYDKDF (reference sequence). The CDR3 totals 17 residues. V gave up 4 bases and J gave up 4 bases; unmatched junction bases: 13. The CDR3 reads CATSKAQGAVVATEAFF. The CDR3 DNA is TGTGCCACCAGCAAAGCACAGGGGGCGGTGGTGGCCACTGAAGCTTTCTTT.

This clonotype came up many times. The J gene is TRBJ1-2, the V gene TRBV2, with D unresolved. The ends were cut back, 0 bases at V and 8 bases at J, with 10 bases in the middle. Germline CDR1 SNHLY, CDR2 FYNNEI. This CDR3 spans 13 amino acids. The CDR3 DNA follows: TGTGCCAGCAGTGAAGCGCAACGAGGCGGCTACACCTTC. Amino acids: CASSEAQRGGYTF. Based on the CDR3 plus reference TRBV2 and TRBJ1-2, the full variable domain is EPEVTQTPSHQVTQMGQEVILRCVPISNHLYFYWYRQILGQKVEFLVSFYNNEISEKSEIFDDQFSVERPDGSNFTLKIRSTKLEDSAMYFCASSEAQRGGYTFGSGTRLTVV.